These 28 T cell receptor beta chains originate from one sample sequenced in a study of T cell changes during pregnancy in multiple sclerosis. Produced via immunoSEQ multiplex PCR; TCRdb's table is partial and in-frame only. The table lists approximately 98,000 clones, 90% to 95% of them singletons, with roughly 2.1% in the top ten. The sequencing used peripheral blood, collected after pregnancy. These receptors came from a female donor in good health, enrolled as a control in a pregnancy study.

The chain joins TRBV19 to TRBJ2-3, with 7 bases fitting TRBD2. V was pared by 9 bases and J by 4 bases, with 10 bases of the junction left unmatched. The germline V gene encodes CDR1 LNHDA and CDR2 SQIVND (reference sequence). The CDR3 has 14 residues. The CDR3 loop is CASRLAAGADTQYF. The CDR3 DNA is TGTGCCAGCAGATTGGCGGCGGGAGCAGATACGCAGTATTTT.

The rearrangement links TRBV28 to TRBJ1-2; tentatively, D is TRBD1 (5 bases). V dropped 5 bases and J dropped 6 bases, with 13 bases sitting between them. The CDR3 loop spans 13 amino acids. The germline gives CDR1 MDHEN, CDR2 SYDVKM. The CDR3 protein is CASSTSPGDGYTF. DNA of the CDR3: TGTGCCAGCAGTACCAGCCCGGGGGATGGCTACACCTTC.

This clone was picked up one time. CDR3 in amino acids: CASKPGQATFQYF. The CDR3 DNA sequence: TGTGCCAGCAAGCCGGGACAGGCGACCTTTCAGTACTTC. The rearrangement joins TRBV6-5 to TRBJ2-7; 8 positions match TRBD1. V lost 7 bases to trimming and J lost 10 bases; unmatched junction nucleotides: 12. The CDR3 is made up of 13 amino acids. Germline V gene lookup returns CDR1 MNHEY and CDR2 SVGAGI.

V and J are TRBV15 and TRBJ2-4; no clear D. The germline V gene has CDR1 LNHNV and CDR2 YYDKDF (reference sequence). This CDR3 is built from 18 residues. With 5 bases removed from V and 6 bases from J, the gap between germline ends came to 26 bases. This CDR3 is CATSGSPMRFRPTNIQYF. CDR3 coding DNA: TGTGCCACCAGCGGAAGTCCCATGAGATTCAGGCCGACAAACATTCAGTACTTC.

V gene TRBV7-2 combines with J gene TRBJ1-2; D perhaps matches TRBD1 (6 bases). V was pared by 3 bases and J by 2 bases, with 7 bases between. The CDR3 contains 13 residues. Germline loops: CDR1 SGHTA, CDR2 FQGNSA. CDR3 amino acids: CASSLDSNYGYTF. The DNA for the CDR3 is TGTGCCAGCAGCTTGGACAGCAACTATGGCTACACCTTC.

The chain has TRBV4-2 and TRBJ1-2, with 8 bases aligning to TRBD1. Germline lookup yields CDR1 LGHNA and CDR2 YNFKEQ. The length of the CDR3 is 16 residues. V gave up 1 base and J gave up 6 bases; unmatched junction bases: 10. The CDR3 region has the DNA TGTGCCAGCAGCCAAGGGGGTGGGGGACAGGAGAATGGCTACACCTTC. Protein: CASSQGGGGQENGYTF.

This clone was counted a single time. The CDR3 region has the DNA TGTGCCAGCAGCCCTCAGGGGGTCATTTCCTACGAGCAGTACTTC. Translated: CASSPQGVISYEQYF. V and J are TRBV7-6 and TRBJ2-7; 7 bases are shared with TRBD1. Looked up from germline, CDR1 is SGHVS and CDR2 is FNYEAQ. This CDR3 has 15 residues. V trimming: 5 bases; J trimming: 1 base; junction bases outside the gene matches: 8.

V is TRBV7-9 and J is TRBJ2-1; no clear D gene. The CDR3 runs to 16 residues. Deletions cut 4 bases from V and 0 bases from J, with 13 bases between. Germline V gives CDR1 SEHNR, CDR2 FQNEAQ (reference sequence). The DNA of the CDR3 is TGTGCCAGCAGCTATAATGGCAAAAGCTCCTACAATGAGCAGTTCTTC. Amino acids: CASSYNGKSSYNEQFF.

The chain couples TRBV7-6 to TRBJ2-1; possible D gene TRBD1, 5 bases. This CDR3 is 16 amino acids long. V was clipped by 4 bases and J by 5 bases, with 18 bases between them. Germline V lookup: CDR1 SGHVS, CDR2 FNYEAQ. CDR3 in DNA: TGTGCCAGCAGCTCCCCTCGGGCTGGGGCAAACAATGAGCAGTTCTTC. The encoded protein is CASSSPRAGANNEQFF.

The chain recombines TRBV6-5 with TRBJ2-5, with a tentative D call TRBD1 (6 bases). Germline V gene data show CDR1 as MNHEY and CDR2 as SVGAGI. The CDR3 length is 15 residues. Trimming cost V 6 bases and J 1 base, with 15 bases left between them. CDR3 bases: TGTGCCAGCAGCCCAGGGGTAGCTCGCCAAGAGACCCAGTACTTC. This gives the protein CASSPGVARQETQYF.

The chain combines TRBV9 with TRBJ2-7, with TRBD2 matching 10 bases. Per the germline V gene, CDR1 is SGDLS and CDR2 is YYNGEE. Germline trimming cut 7 bases from V and 1 base from J; bases unmatched to any gene: 5. This CDR3 comprises 14 residues. CDR3: CASSSGGSSYEQYF. The DNA of the CDR3 is TGTGCCAGCTCTAGCGGGGGATCTTCCTACGAGCAGTACTTC.

This chain uses TRBV7-9 with TRBJ2-3; 11 bases line up with TRBD2. Per germline, CDR1 SEHNR and CDR2 FQNEAQ (reference sequence). V was clipped by 6 bases and J by 1 base; unmatched bases: 9. The CDR3 has 17 amino acids. DNA for the CDR3: TGTGCCAGCAGGCAGCCGGGACTAGCGGACCGCACAGATACGCAGTATTTT. Protein: CASRQPGLADRTDTQYF.

This sequence joins TRBV4-1 and TRBJ2-7, with D uncertain. Germline assignment: CDR1 MGHRA and CDR2 YSYEKL. The CDR3 runs 15 residues. Trimming pared 1 base from V and 3 bases from J, leaving 13 bases between. CDR3 sequence reads: CASSQAERSGYEQYF. CDR3 nucleotides: TGCGCCAGCAGCCAAGCAGAGCGTTCTGGCTACGAGCAGTACTTC.

The J gene is TRBJ2-7, the V gene TRBV7-2; D call uncertain. This CDR3 comprises 14 residues. Per the germline V gene, CDR1 is SGHTA and CDR2 is FQGNSA. With 1 base removed from V and 3 bases from J, the gap between germline ends came to 10 bases. CDR3 region: CASSLEASGYEQYF. In DNA form, the CDR3 reads TGTGCCAGCAGCTTAGAAGCTAGTGGCTACGAGCAGTACTTC. Full variable domain (rest looked up from reference TRBV7-2 and TRBJ2-7): GAGVSQSPSNKVTEKGKDVELRCDPISGHTALYWYRQSLGQGLEFLIYFQGNSAPDKSGLPSDRFSAERTGGSVSTLTIQRTQQEDSAVYLCASSLEASGYEQYFGPGTRLTVT.

The chain couples TRBV2 to TRBJ2-6; D not certain. Trimming shortened V by 7 bases and J by 0 bases, and 10 bases separated the two germline ends. In germline, CDR1 is SNHLY, CDR2 FYNNEI. The CDR3 runs to 15 residues. DNA of the CDR3: TGTGCCAGCAAATTTCTAAACTCTGGGGCCAACGTCCTGACTTTC. Translation: CASKFLNSGANVLTF.

J is TRBJ1-4 and V is TRBV5-1; maybe TRBD1 (6 bases). This CDR3 comprises 14 residues. CDR1 SGHRS and CDR2 YFSETQ come from the germline V gene. Trimming removed 0 bases from V and 11 bases from J, with 14 bases in between. This CDR3 reads CASSLAQGSGKLFF. CDR3 nucleotides: TGCGCCAGCAGCTTGGCGCAGGGGTCAGGGAAACTGTTTTTT.

The chain is built from TRBV13 and TRBJ2-3; TRBD2 is a possible D gene (5 bases). Germline assignment: CDR1 PRHDT and CDR2 FYEKMQ (reference sequence). V was shortened by 5 bases and J by 0 bases, with 9 bases between the two germline ends. The CDR3 totals 14 residues. CDR3 DNA sequence: TGTGCCAGCAGCCCGCGGAGGAGCACAGATACGCAGTATTTT. Translated, it gives CASSPRRSTDTQYF.

This clone has only one observation. The gene calls are TRBV5-1 and TRBJ1-3; the match to TRBD1 covers 7 bases. Germline CDR1 is SGHRS and CDR2 is YFSETQ. After removal of 0 bases from V and 4 bases from J, the junction contained 4 bases not matched to a gene. CDR3 size: 15 residues. The CDR3 DNA sequence: TGCGCCAGCAGCTTGGCAGGGACAGCAGGAAACACCATATATTTT. It yields the protein CASSLAGTAGNTIYF.

The rearrangement uses TRBV6-6 and TRBJ2-5; 9 bases map to TRBD2. The J call may be incorrect, as the DNA end agrees better with TRBJ2-7. Germline CDR1 and CDR2: MNHNY and SVGAGI (reference sequence). The CDR3 consists of 13 residues. CDR3 DNA sequence: TGTGCCAGCACCGGGGGAGCGGGAGGCGAGCAGTACTTC. It yields the protein CASTGGAGGEQYF.

The rearrangement links TRBV11-2 to TRBJ2-5; 14 nucleotides align to TRBD2. The J segment lost 5 bases and the V segment lost 5 bases, leaving 10 bases of the junction unmatched. This CDR3 has 17 amino acids. CDR1 and CDR2 (germline): SGHAT, FQNNGV. The CDR3 sequence is CASSLPRLAGGGETQYF. The DNA for the CDR3 is TGTGCCAGCAGCCTACCCCGACTAGCGGGAGGGGGCGAGACCCAGTACTTC. The full variable domain, completed using reference TRBV11-2 and TRBJ2-5, is EAGVAQSPRYKIIEKRQSVAFWCNPISGHATLYWYQQILGQGPKLLIQFQNNGVVDDSQLPKDRFSAERLKGVDSTLKIQPAKLEDSAVYLCASSLPRLAGGGETQYFGPGTRLLVL.

The rearrangement uses TRBV11-2 and TRBJ1-6, with 9 bases matching TRBD1. With 5 bases clipped from V and 10 bases from J, the junction kept 18 bases outside the gene matches. The CDR3 spans 18 residues. Germline CDR1 is SGHAT and CDR2 is FQNNGV. The CDR3 DNA sequence: TGTGCCAGCAGCCCCGTACTAGGCGGGACAGGGTTTAGCTCACCCCTCCACTTT. Its protein product is CASSPVLGGTGFSSPLHF.

This chain links TRBV15 with TRBJ1-3; D call uncertain. V lost 6 bases and J lost 4, with 13 bases in between. Germline CDR1 reads LNHNV; CDR2 reads YYDKDF (reference sequence). The CDR3 is 14 amino acids. The chain's CDR3 is CATRPELGGNTIYF. CDR3 DNA: TGTGCCACCAGGCCCGAGCTCGGGGGAAACACCATATATTTT.

The chain links TRBV9 to TRBJ2-1; TRBD2 might be the D (6 bases). This CDR3 is 15 amino acids long. V was pared by 0 bases and J by 10 bases, with 17 bases between. Germline values: CDR1 SGDLS, CDR2 YYNGEE. In DNA, the CDR3 is TGTGCCAGCAGCGTAGGCCCAGCGGGTGGCGGAGAGCAGTTCTTC. Translated, it gives CASSVGPAGGGEQFF.

The chain recombines TRBV6-6 with TRBJ2-7, with 8 bases lining up with TRBD1. The CDR3 has 11 amino acids. V lost 6 bases and J lost 5; bases outside the gene matches: 0. Germline V CDR1 and CDR2: MNHNY, SVGAGI (reference sequence). Here the CDR3 reads CASRTGDEQYF. CDR3 nucleotides: TGTGCCAGCAGGACAGGGGACGAGCAGTACTTC.

The sample holds a few counts of this clone. This chain links TRBV5-6 with TRBJ2-3, with 11 bases that match TRBD2. The V gene's germline CDR1 is SGHDT and CDR2 YYEEEE. Unmatched junction bases numbered 4, after V lost 3 bases and J lost 4 bases. The CDR3 is made up of 15 amino acids. In DNA form, the CDR3 reads TGTGCCAGCAGCTCCCCTAGCGGGGGGCCAGATACGCAGTATTTT. Its protein is CASSSPSGGPDTQYF.

The chain is built from TRBV27 and TRBJ2-2, with D possibly TRBD2 on 5 matching bases. The CDR3 extends over 16 amino acids. V was shortened by 4 bases and J by 4 bases, with 16 bases between the two germline ends. CDR1 is MNHEY and CDR2 is SMNVEV in the germline V gene (reference sequence). CDR3 DNA: TGTGCCAGCAGTTGGTTCTGGGATGAGGGCACCGGGGAGCTGTTTTTT. It yields the protein CASSWFWDEGTGELFF.

The V and J genes are TRBV5-4 and TRBJ2-1, with D possibly TRBD2 on 5 matching bases. V was clipped by 2 bases and J by 7 bases, with 16 bases between them. There are 15 residues in the CDR3. Germline V gene sequence: CDR1 SGHNT, CDR2 YYREEE (reference sequence). CDR3 sequence: CASSLGLASLNEQFF. CDR3 nucleotide sequence: TGTGCCAGCAGCTTAGGGCTAGCTTCATTGAATGAGCAGTTCTTC.

This chain joins TRBV27 and TRBJ2-1; TRBD2 aligns across 13 bases. Trimming at V came to 8 bases and at J to 7 bases, leaving 5 bases not matched to a gene. The length of the CDR3 is 14 residues. Germline CDR1 MNHEY, CDR2 SMNVEV (reference sequence). The CDR3 DNA is TGTGCCAGCCGCGAGGGACTAGCGGGGAATGAGCAGTTCTTC. Its protein product is CASREGLAGNEQFF.